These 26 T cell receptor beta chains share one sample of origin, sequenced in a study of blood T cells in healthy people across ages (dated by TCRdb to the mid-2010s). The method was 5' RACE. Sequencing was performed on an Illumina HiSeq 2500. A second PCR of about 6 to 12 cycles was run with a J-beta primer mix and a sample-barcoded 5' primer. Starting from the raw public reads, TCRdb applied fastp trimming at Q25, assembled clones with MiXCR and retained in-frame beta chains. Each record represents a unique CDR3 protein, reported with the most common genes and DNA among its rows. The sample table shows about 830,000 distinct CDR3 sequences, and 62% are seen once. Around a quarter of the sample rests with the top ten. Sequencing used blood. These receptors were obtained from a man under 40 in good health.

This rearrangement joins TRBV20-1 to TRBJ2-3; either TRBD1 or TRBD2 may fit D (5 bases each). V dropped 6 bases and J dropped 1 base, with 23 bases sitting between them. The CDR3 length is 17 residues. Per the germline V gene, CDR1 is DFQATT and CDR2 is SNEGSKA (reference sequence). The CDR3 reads CSALPPGPNTRTDTQYF. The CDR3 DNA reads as TGCAGTGCGCTACCCCCGGGACCGAATACCCGCACAGATACGCAGTATTTT.

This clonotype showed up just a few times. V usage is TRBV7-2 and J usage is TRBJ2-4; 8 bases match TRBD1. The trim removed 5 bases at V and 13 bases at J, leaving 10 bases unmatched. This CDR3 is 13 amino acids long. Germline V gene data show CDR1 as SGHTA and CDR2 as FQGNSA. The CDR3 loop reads CASSPQDRATQYF. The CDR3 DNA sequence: TGTGCCAGCAGCCCCCAGGACAGGGCGACGCAGTACTTC.

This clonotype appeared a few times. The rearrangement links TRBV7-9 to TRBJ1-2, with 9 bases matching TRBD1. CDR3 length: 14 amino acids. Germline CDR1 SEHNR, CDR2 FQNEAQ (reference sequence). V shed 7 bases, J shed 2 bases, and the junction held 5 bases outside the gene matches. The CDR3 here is CASTRTGANYGYTF. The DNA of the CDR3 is TGTGCCAGCACCCGGACAGGGGCCAACTATGGCTACACCTTC.

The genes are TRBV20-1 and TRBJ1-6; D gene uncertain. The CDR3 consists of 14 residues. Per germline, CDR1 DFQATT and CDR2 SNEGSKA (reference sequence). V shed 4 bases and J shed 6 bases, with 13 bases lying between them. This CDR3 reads CSATSGPFNSPLHF. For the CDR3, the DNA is TGCAGTGCTACTTCCGGGCCTTTTAATTCACCCCTCCACTTT.

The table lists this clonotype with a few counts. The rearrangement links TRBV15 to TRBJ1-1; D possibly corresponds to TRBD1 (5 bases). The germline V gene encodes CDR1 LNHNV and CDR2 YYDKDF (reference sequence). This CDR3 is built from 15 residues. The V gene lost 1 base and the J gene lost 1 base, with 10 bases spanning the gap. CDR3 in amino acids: CATSRVRGPNTEAFF. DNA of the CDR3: TGTGCCACCAGCAGAGTTCGGGGCCCGAACACTGAAGCTTTCTTT.

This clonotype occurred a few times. The CDR3 region has the DNA TGCAGTGCTAACCCACGACAGGTTTCCTACGAGCAGTACTTC. It translates to CSANPRQVSYEQYF. The chain combines TRBV20-1 with TRBJ2-5, with a tentative D call TRBD1 (6 bases). With the DNA end fitting TRBJ2-7 better, the J assignment may be wrong. This CDR3 comprises 14 residues. Germline V CDR1 and CDR2: DFQATT, SNEGSKA (reference sequence).

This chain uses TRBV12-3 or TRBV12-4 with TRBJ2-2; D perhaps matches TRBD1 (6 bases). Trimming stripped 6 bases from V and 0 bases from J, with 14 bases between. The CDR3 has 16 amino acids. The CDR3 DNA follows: TGTGCCAGCAGCCCACGGACAGACGCGAACACCGGGGAGCTGTTTTTT. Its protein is CASSPRTDANTGELFF.

This CDR3 is CASSLGISHREQFF. The CDR3, as DNA: TGTGCCAGCAGTTTAGGGATTTCTCATCGTGAGCAGTTCTTC. The J gene is TRBJ2-1, the V gene TRBV27; no firm D call. Germline assignment: CDR1 MNHEY and CDR2 SMNVEV (reference sequence). Trimming stripped 2 bases from V and 9 bases from J, with 14 bases between. The CDR3 consists of 14 residues.

The CDR3 coding sequence is TGTGCCAGCAACCTCGGGACAGCATACGAGCAGTACTTC. It encodes CASNLGTAYEQYF. The chain links TRBV4-2 to TRBJ2-5; 7 nucleotides line up with TRBD1. The DNA end favors TRBJ2-7, so the J call may be wrong. CDR1 is LGHNA and CDR2 is YNFKEQ in the germline V gene. The CDR3 runs 13 residues.

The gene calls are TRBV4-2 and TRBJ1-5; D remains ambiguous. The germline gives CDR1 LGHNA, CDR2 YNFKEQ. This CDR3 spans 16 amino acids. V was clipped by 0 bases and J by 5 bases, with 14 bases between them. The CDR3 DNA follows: TGTGCCAGCAGCCAAGATGATCAGGAGGGCTATCAGCCCCAGCATTTT. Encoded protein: CASSQDDQEGYQPQHF.

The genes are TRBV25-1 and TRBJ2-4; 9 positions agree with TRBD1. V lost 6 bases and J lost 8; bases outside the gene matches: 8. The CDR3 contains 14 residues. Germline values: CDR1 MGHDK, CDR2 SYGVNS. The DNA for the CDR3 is TGTGCCAGCAGGGGACAGGGATCGGTGGACATTCAGTACTTC. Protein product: CASRGQGSVDIQYF.

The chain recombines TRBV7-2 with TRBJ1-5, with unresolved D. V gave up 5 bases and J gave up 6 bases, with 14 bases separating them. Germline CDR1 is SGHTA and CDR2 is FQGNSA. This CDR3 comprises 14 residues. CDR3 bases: TGTGCCAGCAGCCAGATGGTGGCGAGTCAGCCCCAGCATTTT. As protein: CASSQMVASQPQHF.

CDR3 in amino acids: CASSMTRDRVTEQYF. The CDR3 coding sequence is TGTGCCAGTAGTATGACCCGGGACAGGGTTACCGAGCAGTACTTC. V usage is TRBV19 and J usage is TRBJ2-7, with 9 bases identical to TRBD1. CDR1 is LNHDA, CDR2 SQIVND, per germline (reference sequence). The CDR3 contains 15 residues. The V and J ends lost 3 bases and 6 bases, in that order; junction bases with no gene match: 9.

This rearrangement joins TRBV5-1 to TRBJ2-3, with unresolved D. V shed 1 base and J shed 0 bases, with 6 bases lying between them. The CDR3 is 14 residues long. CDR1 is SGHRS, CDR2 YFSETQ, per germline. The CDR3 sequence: CASSLQQSTDTQYF. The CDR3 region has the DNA TGCGCCAGCAGCTTGCAACAGAGCACAGATACGCAGTATTTT.

CDR3 in DNA: TGTGCCAGCAGTTTTCGACTAGCGGGGGGCAAAGATACGCAGTATTTT. Protein sequence: CASSFRLAGGKDTQYF. The J gene is TRBJ2-3, the V gene TRBV27; the match to TRBD2 covers 13 bases. CDR1 and CDR2 (germline): MNHEY, SMNVEV (reference sequence). CDR3 length: 16 residues. V lost 3 bases to trimming and J lost 5 bases; unmatched junction nucleotides: 5.

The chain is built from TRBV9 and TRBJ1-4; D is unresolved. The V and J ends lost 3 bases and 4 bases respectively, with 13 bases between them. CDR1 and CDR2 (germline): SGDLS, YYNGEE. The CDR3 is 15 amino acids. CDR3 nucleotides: TGTGCCAGCAGCGGCTCGTGGGGTAATAATGAAAAACTGTTTTTT. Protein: CASSGSWGNNEKLFF.

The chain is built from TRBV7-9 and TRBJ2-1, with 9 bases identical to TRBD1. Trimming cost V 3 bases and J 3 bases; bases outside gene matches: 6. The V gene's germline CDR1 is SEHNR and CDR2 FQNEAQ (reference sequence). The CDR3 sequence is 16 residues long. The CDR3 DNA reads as TGTGCCAGCAGCTTCTTCCGGGGACAGGGCTACAATGAGCAGTTCTTC. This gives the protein CASSFFRGQGYNEQFF. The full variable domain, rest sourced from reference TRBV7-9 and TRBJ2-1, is DTGVSQNPRHKITKRGQNVTFRCDPISEHNRLYWYRQTLGQGPEFLTYFQNEAQLEKSRLLSDRFSAERPKGSFSTLEIQRTEQGDSAMYLCASSFFRGQGYNEQFFGPGTRLTVL.

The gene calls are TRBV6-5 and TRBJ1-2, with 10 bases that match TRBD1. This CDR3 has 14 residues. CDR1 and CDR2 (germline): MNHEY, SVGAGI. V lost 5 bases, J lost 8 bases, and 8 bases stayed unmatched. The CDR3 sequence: CASSPGQGPPGYTF. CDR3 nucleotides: TGTGCCAGCAGTCCGGGACAGGGGCCTCCGGGCTACACCTTC.

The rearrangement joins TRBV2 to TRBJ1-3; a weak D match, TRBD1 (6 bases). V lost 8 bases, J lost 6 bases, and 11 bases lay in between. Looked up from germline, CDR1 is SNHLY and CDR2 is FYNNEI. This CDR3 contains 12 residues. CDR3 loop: CASSGAENTIYF. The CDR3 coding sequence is TGTGCCAGCTCAGGGGCCGAAAACACCATATATTTT.

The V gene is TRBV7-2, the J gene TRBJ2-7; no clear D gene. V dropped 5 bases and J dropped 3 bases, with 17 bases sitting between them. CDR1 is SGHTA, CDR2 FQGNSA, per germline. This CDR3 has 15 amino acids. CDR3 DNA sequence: TGTGCCAGCAGCCCCTCAAGGCAGGTTGGCTACGAGCAGTACTTC. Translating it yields CASSPSRQVGYEQYF.

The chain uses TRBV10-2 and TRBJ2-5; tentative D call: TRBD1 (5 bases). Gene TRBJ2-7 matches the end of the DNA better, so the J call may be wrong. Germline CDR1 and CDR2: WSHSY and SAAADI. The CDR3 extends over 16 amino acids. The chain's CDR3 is CASRSTDDDHFYEQYF. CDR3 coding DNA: TGCGCCAGCAGATCGACAGACGACGACCACTTTTACGAGCAGTACTTC.

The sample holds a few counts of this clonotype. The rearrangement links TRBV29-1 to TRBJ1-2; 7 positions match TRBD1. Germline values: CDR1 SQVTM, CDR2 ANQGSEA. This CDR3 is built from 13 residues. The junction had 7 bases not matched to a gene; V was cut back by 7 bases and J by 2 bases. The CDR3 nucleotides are TGCAGCGCCCGGACAGGATTAAACTATGGCTACACCTTC. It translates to CSARTGLNYGYTF.

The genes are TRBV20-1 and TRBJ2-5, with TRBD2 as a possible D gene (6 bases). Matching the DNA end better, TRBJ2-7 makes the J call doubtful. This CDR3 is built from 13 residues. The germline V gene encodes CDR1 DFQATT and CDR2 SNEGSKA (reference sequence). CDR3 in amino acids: CSAPRQEGLEQYF. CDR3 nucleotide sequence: TGCAGTGCTCCCCGGCAGGAGGGGCTCGAGCAGTACTTC.

The CDR3 spells CASSPSAPGFSEKLFF. DNA for the CDR3: TGTGCCAGCTCACCAAGCGCCCCAGGGTTTAGTGAAAAACTGTTTTTT. The chain has TRBV18 and TRBJ1-4, with a tentative D call TRBD1 (5 bases). Trimming removed 2 bases at V and 7 bases at J, with 17 bases between. This CDR3 contains 16 residues. Looked up from germline, CDR1 is KGHSH and CDR2 is LQKENI.

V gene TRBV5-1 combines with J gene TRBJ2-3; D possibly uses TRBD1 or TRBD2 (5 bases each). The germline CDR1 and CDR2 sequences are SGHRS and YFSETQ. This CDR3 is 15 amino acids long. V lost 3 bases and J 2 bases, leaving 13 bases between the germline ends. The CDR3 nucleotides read TGCGCCAGCAGCTGGGTAGGGACGGACACAGATACGCAGTATTTT. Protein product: CASSWVGTDTDTQYF.

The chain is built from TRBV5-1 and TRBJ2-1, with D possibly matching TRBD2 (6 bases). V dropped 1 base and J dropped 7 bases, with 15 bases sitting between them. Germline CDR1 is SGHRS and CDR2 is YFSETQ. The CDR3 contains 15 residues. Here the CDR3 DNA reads TGCGCCAGCAGCTTGCAGGTCGGGGCGGGGAATGAGCAGTTCTTC. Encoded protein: CASSLQVGAGNEQFF.